Listed below are T cell receptor beta chains from one sample, sequenced in a study of blood T cell repertoires in COVID-19. The repertoire was sequenced with immunoSEQ multiplex PCR; TCRdb's copy has only in-frame clones and lacks some. The table lists 250,000 to 400,000 clones, roughly 88% of them singletons, with roughly 1.7% in the top ten. Sample: peripheral blood. These receptors were obtained from a woman aged 25 to 39 with COVID-19, enrolled during active disease. CDR3s leave out the opening cysteine and the closing phenylalanine or tryptophan. D genes are given only for firm matches.

TRBV19,TRBJ1-2,-,ASSIRGRGGYT
TRBV18,TRBJ1-1,TRBD1,ASSSNGNRGGFTEAF
TRBV11-2,TRBJ2-3,TRBD2,ASSSSGGYTDTQY
TRBV25-1,TRBJ2-7,TRBD1,ASRGTAYEQY
TRBV9,TRBJ2-2,-,ASSLSLRGPGSDTGELF
TRBV5-4,TRBJ1-2,-,ASSAPRGAHRGGYT
TRBV29-1,TRBJ1-3,-,SVGSGNTIY
TRBV19,TRBJ1-1,-,ASSIEGFIGNTEAF
TRBV29-1,TRBJ2-2,-,SVLQLNTGELF
TRBV27,TRBJ1-2,-,ASSFSFFPRDARGYT
TRBV9,TRBJ2-1,TRBD2,ASQRGPSYNEQF
TRBV2,TRBJ2-5,-,ASRQGRLQETQY
TRBV5-5,TRBJ1-1,-,ASTPTGTNTEAF
TRBV23-1,TRBJ2-5,-,ASSSLFTSFGQSLQETQY
TRBV19,TRBJ1-5,TRBD1,ASSTTGAFQPQH
TRBV7-9,TRBJ1-2,TRBD1,ASSDREDYGYT
TRBV19,TRBJ1-2,-,ATQQGFNYGYT
TRBV7-9,TRBJ1-2,-,ASSVQGGNGYT
TRBV29-1,TRBJ2-1,-,SALASSYNEQF
TRBV7-9,TRBJ1-1,TRBD1,ASSPQIQGWVDNTEAF
TRBV3-1/TRBV3-2,TRBJ2-6,-,ASSQSGTANVLT
TRBV19,TRBJ2-7,TRBD1,ASSTIYGTGLLAYEQY
TRBV6-5,TRBJ2-2,TRBD1,ASTRDRADTGELF
TRBV27,TRBJ1-1,TRBD1,ASSLSSGGTEAF
TRBV15,TRBJ2-5,TRBD1,ATSSAKIPGQQQETQY
TRBV6-5,TRBJ1-1,TRBD1,ASSPGQGYTEAF
TRBV5-1,TRBJ2-2,-,ASSSTSGPPAGELF
TRBV7-9,TRBJ1-2,-,ASISSSTGSAGYT
TRBV3-1/TRBV3-2,TRBJ1-3,-,ASSLRHRSGNTIY
TRBV12-3/TRBV12-4,TRBJ1-1,-,ASSFGGTEAF
TRBV5-1,TRBJ1-2,-,ASYGGLTGYGYT
TRBV4-1,TRBJ2-7,TRBD1,ASSQGPGQGINEQY
TRBV24-1,TRBJ1-5,-,ATSVILPVGNQPQH
TRBV3-1/TRBV3-2,TRBJ1-2,TRBD1,ASSQDRLTGGYGYT
TRBV7-4,TRBJ1-5,-,ASSPDGWRPQH
TRBV5-1,TRBJ1-1,-,ASSLDGQGAEAF
TRBV9,TRBJ2-1,-,ASSVGRAGRNEQF
TRBV25-1,TRBJ2-1,-,ASSELASYSYNEQF
TRBV19,TRBJ1-4,-,ASTGGRVGEKLF
TRBV6-5,TRBJ1-3,-,ASTRGNTIY
TRBV19,TRBJ2-1,TRBD2,ASSIPGLAGATYNEQF
TRBV6-6,TRBJ2-7,TRBD2,ASSYPTSGGTYEQY
TRBV27,TRBJ1-6,-,ASSWTENSPLH
TRBV7-2,TRBJ1-1,-,ASSPVGEAEAF
TRBV2,TRBJ2-2,-,ASLLAVNTGELF